The rows below give T cell receptor beta chains drawn from one sample of a study of T-cell memory formation after mild COVID-19. In TCRdb, the 5' RACE reads were re-called with MiXCR into one record per CDR3 protein. The repertoire has some 300,000 distinct CDR3 sequences, 15% to 20% of them found once; the top ten carry 21%. Material: PBMCs or a T cell subset sorted from them (not recorded which). Receptors were obtained from a man between 18 and 29 years old who had mild COVID-19 (a few samples of this study predate the infection). Cell type and time point are not known. The CDR3 runs from the conserved cysteine through the conserved F or W. The order of the fields is V gene, CDR3 protein.

>TRBV12-3/TRBV12-4
CASSLQLAGEHNEQFF
>TRBV7-2
CASSVAYTETEAFF
>TRBV3-1
CASGRGGLNREQFF
>TRBV2
CASSEGHNQPQHF
>TRBV4-1
CASSRTGETEAFF
>TRBV18
CASSPTVSGDNEQFF
>TRBV5-1
CASRGERGALGETQYF
>TRBV12-3/TRBV12-4
CASSLTGIFNEQFF
>TRBV4-3
CASSQAASHNSPLHF
>TRBV5-1
CASSRTGSPEAFF
>TRBV6-5
CASSPGAPEAFF
>TRBV7-2
CASFLRQMNTEAFF
>TRBV4-3
CASSPDLGNTEAFF
>TRBV12-3/TRBV12-4
CASSSGTALWQPQHF
>TRBV11-2
CASSPIERGGGEQFF
>TRBV3-1
CASSQDLRQGSSEQYF
>TRBV19
CASSPTSGVGTQYF
>TRBV5-1
CASSISDKNIQYF
>TRBV18
CASSPPSSRGAQDTQYF
>TRBV29-1
CSARTVSYEQYF
>TRBV12-3/TRBV12-4
CASSTGQGRETYEQYF
>TRBV14
CASSTRPKHPEQYF
>TRBV29-1
CSGRQGARDTQYF
>TRBV4-1
CASSQGTFTGSLGETQYF
>TRBV5-1
CASSLGVEQPQHF
>TRBV12-3/TRBV12-4
CASSLKTGDSPLHF
>TRBV5-6
CASSLAGLASDEQFF
>TRBV7-2
CASSLQRSTGELFF
>TRBV5-5
CASSWAPNNQPQHF
>TRBV4-1
CASSQGIQETQYF
>TRBV29-1
CSAATRLGGEQYF
>TRBV5-1
CASSLHPDTQYF
>TRBV6-2/TRBV6-3
CASSYTGPLGEQYF
>TRBV7-9
CASSVGLAGGQDTQYF
>TRBV5-5
CASSRWTDYSNQPQHF
>TRBV5-1
CASSLTGLSYEQYF
>TRBV5-5
CASSHNSLISGNTIYF
>TRBV20-1
CSARDSGGPTDTQYF
>TRBV3-1
CASSQDLADRYGYTF
>TRBV21-1
CASSKGGQQGSTEAFF
>TRBV10-3
CAISEAGNEQFF
>TRBV6-2/TRBV6-3
CASSLGDRGYNEQFF
>TRBV10-3
CAISGKVNTGELFF
>TRBV7-9
CASSPPLFEKNIQYF
>TRBV18
CASSNDRGNQPQHF
>TRBV4-1
CASSQDERDGNEQFF
>TRBV7-9
CASSRNYEQYF
>TRBV7-6
CASSLWGIGELFF
>TRBV7-8
CASSFGGGGANYNEQFF
>TRBV3-2
CASSQGLERGKETQYF
>TRBV12-3/TRBV12-4
CASRHPGQGDHGYTF
>TRBV5-1
CASSLTARNDNEQFF
>TRBV19
CASSTQGDFYNEQFF
>TRBV5-1
CASSGGGYEQYF
>TRBV9
CASSPVTAYGYTF
>TRBV28
CASSLWGTANTEAFF
>TRBV19
CATTPMEGTRTEAFF
>TRBV4-2
CASSQDHPLEGYTF
>TRBV24-1
CATRAGQTNEKLFF
>TRBV4-2
CASSQDLAGGHEQYF